This T cell receptor (beta chain) stems from a study of T cell responses to AZD1222 COVID-19 vaccine. Broader study findings: Of the AZD1222 recipients, only five to seven were seropositive at baseline.

The CDR3 consists of 15 residues. The V gene's germline CDR1 is LGHNA and CDR2 YSLEER. Trimming removed 5 bases from V and 0 bases from J, with 10 bases in between. For this clone: Antigen unknown.

Method: immunoSEQ multiplex PCR; TCRdb's copy keeps in-frame clones and lacks some. Among over 100,000 clones listed, 91% were seen once. The rearrangement uses TRBV4-3 and TRBJ1-4, with D uncertain. The TCR originated in an adult in good health. Material: peripheral blood, obtained on day 0 of AZD1222 vaccination. As DNA, the CDR3 is TGCGCCAGCAGCTCCCAGGAGGCAACTAATGAAAAACTGTTTTTT. Translated, it gives CASSSQEATNEKLFF.